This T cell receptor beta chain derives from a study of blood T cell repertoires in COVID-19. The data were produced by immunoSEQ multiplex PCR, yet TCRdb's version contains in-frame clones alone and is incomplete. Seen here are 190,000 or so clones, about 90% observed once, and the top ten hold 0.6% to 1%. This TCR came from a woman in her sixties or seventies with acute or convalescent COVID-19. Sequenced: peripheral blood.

In nucleotides, the CDR3 is TGTGCCAGCAGCCTCGACAGGGTACGCGAAAAACTGTTTTTT. Encoded protein: CASSLDRVREKLFF. This chain uses TRBV5-4 with TRBJ1-4; 7 bases fit TRBD1. Germline-derived CDR1 and CDR2 are SGHNT and YYREEE (reference sequence). The junction had 8 bases not matched to a gene; V was cut back by 4 bases and J by 8 bases. This CDR3 contains 14 residues.